This T cell receptor (beta chain) was identified in a study of control samples from healthy donors and cancer patients. This CDR3 region has 16 residues. Germline-derived CDR1 and CDR2 are SGHTS and YDEGEE. The V gene lost 4 bases and the J gene lost 2 bases, with 16 bases spanning the gap. TCRdb's copy holds only in-frame clones and misses some; the assay was immunoSEQ multiplex PCR. The table lists 150,000 to 200,000 clones. Sequencing was carried out using blood. This sequence was found in a woman aged 25 to 45 in good health. The chain has TRBV5-8 and TRBJ1-5, with D tentatively TRBD1 (6 bases). The CDR3: CASSPGAGEGNQPQHF. The CDR3 DNA sequence: TGTGCCAGCAGCCCAGGGGCGGGGGAAGGCAATCAGCCCCAGCATTTT. Full variable domain (rest looked up from reference TRBV5-8 and TRBJ1-5): EAGVTQSPTHLIKTRGQQATLRCSPISGHTSVYWYQQALGLGLQFLLWYDEGEERNRGNFPPRFSGRQFPNYSSELNVNALELEDSALYLCASSPGAGEGNQPQHFGDGTRLSIL.